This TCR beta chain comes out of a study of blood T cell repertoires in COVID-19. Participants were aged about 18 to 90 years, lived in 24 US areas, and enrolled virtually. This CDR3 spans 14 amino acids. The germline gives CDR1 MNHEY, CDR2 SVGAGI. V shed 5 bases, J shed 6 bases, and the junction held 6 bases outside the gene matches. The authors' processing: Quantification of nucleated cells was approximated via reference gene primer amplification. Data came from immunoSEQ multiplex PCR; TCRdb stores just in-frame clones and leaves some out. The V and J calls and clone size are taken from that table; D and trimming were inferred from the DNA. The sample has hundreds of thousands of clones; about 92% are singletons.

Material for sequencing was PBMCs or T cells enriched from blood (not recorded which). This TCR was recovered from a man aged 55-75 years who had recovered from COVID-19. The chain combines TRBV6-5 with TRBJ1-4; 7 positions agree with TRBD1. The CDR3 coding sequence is TGTGCCAGCAGTCTGACAGGGTTTGATGAAAAACTGTTTTTT. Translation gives CASSLTGFDEKLFF.